One sample yielded the 26 T cell receptor beta chains listed below, sequenced in a study of Graves' ophthalmopathy and Graves' hyperthyroidism. RNA transcripts yielded amplified TCR beta CDR3 regions. First-round RT-PCR employed HTBI primers, with a second-round multiplex PCR after it. TCRdb re-called the multiplex PCR reads through MiXCR, storing one row per CDR3 protein. Of almost 750,000 distinct CDR3 sequences listed, approximately 40% are singletons. Input material: peripheral blood. All receptors come from an adult man with Graves' ophthalmopathy.

This clonotype has a count of ten or more. The rearrangement joins TRBV25-1 to TRBJ2-2; 9 bases align to TRBD2. The CDR3 is 15 residues long. J lost 1 base, V lost 7 bases, and 4 bases had no gene match. Per germline, CDR1 MGHDK and CDR2 SYGVNS. Here the CDR3 reads CASTETSGNTGELFF. The DNA for the CDR3 is TGTGCCAGCACCGAGACTAGCGGGAACACCGGGGAGCTGTTTTTT.

As concerns this clonotype: The junction departs from germline at one end; a sequencing error may be responsible. The chain is built from TRBV2 and TRBJ1-1; D is ambiguous. The germline gives CDR1 SNHLY, CDR2 FYNNEI. This CDR3 region has 13 residues. CDR3 nucleotides: TGTGCCCGCAGTGAGGGTCGGGGTACTGAAGCTTTCTTT. Its translation is CARSEGRGTEAFF.

This clonotype has just a few counts. This rearrangement joins TRBV19 to TRBJ2-6, with D perhaps being TRBD1 or TRBD2 (5 bases each). Trimming shortened V by 9 bases and J by 2 bases, and 20 bases separated the two germline ends. CDR3 length: 17 residues. The germline V gene has CDR1 LNHDA and CDR2 SQIVND (reference sequence). The CDR3 DNA reads TGTGCCAGCAGTTACCGAGGGGCTCTCCCTGGGGCCAACGTCCTGACTTTC. Translated: CASSYRGALPGANVLTF.

This clonotype was seen at least ten times. This sequence joins TRBV10-3 and TRBJ1-4; D uncertain. Deletions cut 3 bases from V and 0 bases from J, with 11 bases between. The CDR3 extends over 16 amino acids. Germline V gene sequence: CDR1 ENHRY, CDR2 SYGVKD. The CDR3 coding sequence is TGTGCCATCAGTGATAGGGCAGATGCAACTAATGAAAAACTGTTTTTT. Its translation: CAISDRADATNEKLFF.

The chain uses TRBV2 and TRBJ1-1; D uncertain. There are 14 residues in the CDR3. Germline V lookup: CDR1 SNHLY, CDR2 FYNNEI. Trimming shortened V by 8 bases and J by 4 bases, and 17 bases separated the two germline ends. CDR3 in DNA: TGTGCCAGCTCGGCATCAAACCCAGCCACTGAAGCTTTCTTT. Translating gives CASSASNPATEAFF.

A remark on this clonotype: It may be a read error: a sequence one base away is much more abundant. The chain carries TRBV7-9 and TRBJ2-5, with D hard to call. CDR1 and CDR2 from the germline V gene are SEHNR and FQNEAQ (reference sequence). The CDR3 has 12 amino acids. The germline V and J ends were trimmed by 11 bases and 1 base, with 11 bases remaining between them. In DNA, the CDR3 is TGTGCCGGCTGTACAACCCAAGAGACCCAGTACTTC. This encodes CAGCTTQETQYF.

V usage is TRBV15 and J usage is TRBJ2-5, with 11 positions matching TRBD1. CDR1 is LNHNV, CDR2 YYDKDF, per germline (reference sequence). The CDR3 runs 18 residues. Trimming at V came to 3 bases and at J to 6 bases, leaving 15 bases not matched to a gene. As DNA, the CDR3 is TGTGCCACCAGCAGTGGGGGACAGGGGGTTCGATGGGCGAAGACCCAGTACTTC. Protein sequence: CATSSGGQGVRWAKTQYF.

V gene TRBV14 combines with J gene TRBJ2-7; 9 bases align to TRBD2. The CDR3 is 14 residues long. Germline CDR1 reads SGHDN; CDR2 reads FVKESK. V trimming: 0 bases; J trimming: 6 bases; junction bases outside the gene matches: 3. The CDR3 nucleotides read TGTGCCAGCAGCCAAGATGGCGGGGGGGCCGAGCAGTACTTC. Translation: CASSQDGGGAEQYF.

At least ten counts were recorded for this clonotype. The V and J genes are TRBV20-1 and TRBJ1-5; D not certain. Germline V gives CDR1 DFQATT, CDR2 SNEGSKA (reference sequence). The CDR3 sequence is 13 residues long. V lost 3 bases, J lost 3 bases, and 9 bases lay in between. CDR3 nucleotides: TGCAGTGCTAGTGCCCAGACCAATCAGCCCCAGCATTTT. Translation gives CSASAQTNQPQHF.

J is TRBJ2-2 and V is TRBV5-6; D not certain. The germline V and J ends were trimmed by 4 bases and 4 bases, with 17 bases remaining between them. Germline-derived CDR1 and CDR2 are SGHDT and YYEEEE. The CDR3 loop spans 16 amino acids. As DNA, the CDR3 is TGTGCCAGCAGCCCGAACGGCGGTTGGGTCACCGGGGAGCTGTTTTTT. Residues: CASSPNGGWVTGELFF.

This chain connects TRBV29-1 to TRBJ1-4; 7 bases agree with TRBD1. The length of the CDR3 is 15 residues. The V gene end was trimmed by 1 base and the J gene end by 7 bases; junction bases not matched to a gene: 9. In germline, CDR1 is SQVTM, CDR2 ANQGSEA. The CDR3 DNA is TGCAGCGTTGAAGCCCTAACAGGGGTTGGTGAAAAACTGTTTTTT. It codes for CSVEALTGVGEKLFF.

This clonotype was counted at least ten times. This chain joins TRBV7-2 and TRBJ2-7, with TRBD1 matching over 9 bases. This CDR3 has 15 amino acids. The germline CDR1 and CDR2 sequences are SGHTA and FQGNSA. The V and J ends lost 4 bases and 6 bases, in that order; junction bases with no gene match: 10. The DNA of the CDR3 is TGTGCCAGCAGCTCATCCGGGACAGGGAATCGCGAGCAGTACTTC. Its translation: CASSSSGTGNREQYF.

Comment on this clonotype: A much bigger clone sits one base away, suggesting this may be a read error. The gene calls are TRBV7-9 and TRBJ2-5; TRBD2 matches 15 bases. Unmatched junction bases numbered 11, after V lost 5 bases and J lost 7 bases. The length of the CDR3 is 17 residues. From germline, CDR1 is SEHNR and CDR2 FQNEAQ (reference sequence). In DNA, the CDR3 is TGTGCCAGCAGCATATCGGGACTAGCGGGAGGTCCAGGGACCCAGTACTTC. It specifies CASSISGLAGGPGTQYF.

This clonotype came up a few times. The chain couples TRBV25-1 to TRBJ1-6; D is unresolved. There are 15 residues in the CDR3. Per germline, CDR1 MGHDK and CDR2 SYGVNS. Trimming took off 5 bases at V and 8 bases at J, with 16 bases between the two ends. CDR3 loop: CASSFIRFPDSPLHF. CDR3 nucleotide sequence: TGTGCCAGCAGTTTCATTCGCTTTCCGGATTCACCCCTCCACTTT.

This clonotype has more than one count but fewer than ten. The chain uses TRBV7-9 and TRBJ1-2, with TRBD1 matching 8 bases. The CDR3 loop spans 15 amino acids. With V trimmed by 5 bases and J by 3 bases, 8 bases remained unmatched. Germline assignment: CDR1 SEHNR and CDR2 FQNEAQ (reference sequence). The CDR3 nucleotides are TGTGCCAGCAGCGTACCGGGACAGGATTACTATGGCTACACCTTC. The encoded protein is CASSVPGQDYYGYTF.

The chain recombines TRBV7-9 with TRBJ2-2, with 8 nucleotides matching TRBD1. V lost 6 bases and J lost 10; bases outside the gene matches: 10. Germline V gene lookup returns CDR1 SEHNR and CDR2 FQNEAQ (reference sequence). This CDR3 spans 14 amino acids. The CDR3 sequence: CASSLPGQVQELFF. The CDR3 DNA reads TGTGCCAGCAGTTTGCCGGGACAGGTTCAGGAGCTGTTTTTT.

This clonotype was detected many times. The CDR3, as DNA: TGTGCCAGTAGTATATCGGGGATGAACACTGAAGCTTTCTTT. It yields the protein CASSISGMNTEAFF. This chain uses TRBV19 with TRBJ1-1; no reliable D call. The CDR3 spans 14 residues. Trimming shortened V by 2 bases and J by 0 bases, and 7 bases separated the two germline ends. CDR1 and CDR2 from the germline V gene are LNHDA and SQIVND (reference sequence).

This clonotype was recorded at least ten times. This chain uses TRBV2 with TRBJ1-4; possibly TRBD1 for D (5 bases). The CDR3 has 14 residues. The germline V and J ends were trimmed by 3 bases and 10 bases, with 15 bases remaining between them. Germline V gives CDR1 SNHLY, CDR2 FYNNEI. The CDR3 DNA sequence: TGTGCCAGCAGTGAGGCAATTGGGGGAGGAAAACTGTTTTTT. Protein: CASSEAIGGGKLFF.

In this sample, this clonotype turned up many times. The chain has TRBV20-1 and TRBJ2-5, with 8 bases lining up with TRBD1. The CDR3 loop spans 13 amino acids. V was pared by 6 bases and J by 4 bases, with 7 bases of the junction left unmatched. Germline CDR1 and CDR2: DFQATT and SNEGSKA (reference sequence). The CDR3 nucleotides are TGCAGTGCACCACTGCAGGGGGCAGAGACCCAGTACTTC. Amino acids: CSAPLQGAETQYF.

As to this clonotype: A much more abundant neighbour one base away suggests this may be a read error. The gene calls are TRBV7-9 and TRBJ2-5; the D is unclear. The CDR3 length is 12 residues. Germline values: CDR1 SEHNR, CDR2 FQNEAQ (reference sequence). The CDR3 DNA reads as TGTGCCAGCAGTGTAAATGAAGAGACCCAGCACTTC. This codes for CASSVNEETQHF.

The sample holds a few counts of this clonotype. V is TRBV10-3 and J is TRBJ1-6; the match to TRBD1 covers 10 bases. Germline assignment: CDR1 ENHRY and CDR2 SYGVKD. The CDR3 is 18 amino acids. V shed 10 bases, J shed 7 bases, and the junction held 19 bases outside the gene matches. The CDR3 DNA is TGTGCCAGCAGCACCCGACAGGGGGCATATCGGTGGAATTCACCCCTCCACTTT. This sequence encodes CASSTRQGAYRWNSPLHF.

The chain employs TRBV10-3 and TRBJ1-6; D is possibly TRBD1 (5 bases). Per germline, CDR1 ENHRY and CDR2 SYGVKD. This CDR3 spans 14 amino acids. This CDR3 is CASFGGDADSPLHF. CDR3 in DNA: TGTGCTAGTTTCGGGGGAGATGCGGATTCACCCCTCCACTTT.

This chain connects TRBV10-3 to TRBJ1-2; TRBD1 is a possible D gene (5 bases). The CDR3 runs to 14 residues. The germline V and J ends were trimmed by 10 bases and 5 bases, with 20 bases remaining between them. Germline-derived CDR1 and CDR2 are ENHRY and SYGVKD. The CDR3 is CASSYQGRDYGYTF. In DNA, the CDR3 is TGTGCCAGCAGCTACCAGGGCCGTGATTATGGCTACACCTTC.

The chain recombines TRBV5-1 with TRBJ1-4; D unclear. Trimming pared 4 bases from V and 5 bases from J, leaving 6 bases between. In germline, CDR1 is SGHRS, CDR2 YFSETQ. This CDR3 spans 12 amino acids. CDR3 sequence: CASSTANEKLFF. CDR3 bases: TGCGCCAGCAGCACGGCGAATGAAAAACTGTTTTTT. Combining the CDR3 with reference TRBV5-1 and TRBJ1-4 gives the whole variable domain KAGVTQTPRYLIKTRGQQVTLSCSPISGHRSVSWYQQTPGQGLQFLFEYFSETQRNKGNFPGRFSGRQFSNSRSEMNVSTLELGDSALYLCASSTANEKLFFGSGTQLSVL.

With regard to this clonotype: This sequence may be a read error, since a much larger clone differs from it by one base. The chain joins TRBV10-3 to TRBJ2-5; D assignment may be TRBD1 or TRBD2 (5 bases each). The germline V and J ends were trimmed by 5 bases and 2 bases, with 12 bases remaining between them. The CDR3 length is 14 residues. Germline lookup yields CDR1 ENHRY and CDR2 SYGVKD. The CDR3 loop reads CAISTRWGQETQYF. CDR3 coding DNA: TGTGCCATCAGTACCCGATGGGGGCAAGAGACCCAGTACTTC.

This chain uses TRBV2 with TRBJ2-3, with D tentatively TRBD2 (5 bases). CDR3 length: 13 amino acids. Germline V gives CDR1 SNHLY, CDR2 FYNNEI. Trimming pared 5 bases from V and 4 bases from J, leaving 10 bases between. The CDR3 protein is CASSTTIADTQYF. DNA for the CDR3: TGTGCCAGCAGTACGACTATCGCAGATACGCAGTATTTT.